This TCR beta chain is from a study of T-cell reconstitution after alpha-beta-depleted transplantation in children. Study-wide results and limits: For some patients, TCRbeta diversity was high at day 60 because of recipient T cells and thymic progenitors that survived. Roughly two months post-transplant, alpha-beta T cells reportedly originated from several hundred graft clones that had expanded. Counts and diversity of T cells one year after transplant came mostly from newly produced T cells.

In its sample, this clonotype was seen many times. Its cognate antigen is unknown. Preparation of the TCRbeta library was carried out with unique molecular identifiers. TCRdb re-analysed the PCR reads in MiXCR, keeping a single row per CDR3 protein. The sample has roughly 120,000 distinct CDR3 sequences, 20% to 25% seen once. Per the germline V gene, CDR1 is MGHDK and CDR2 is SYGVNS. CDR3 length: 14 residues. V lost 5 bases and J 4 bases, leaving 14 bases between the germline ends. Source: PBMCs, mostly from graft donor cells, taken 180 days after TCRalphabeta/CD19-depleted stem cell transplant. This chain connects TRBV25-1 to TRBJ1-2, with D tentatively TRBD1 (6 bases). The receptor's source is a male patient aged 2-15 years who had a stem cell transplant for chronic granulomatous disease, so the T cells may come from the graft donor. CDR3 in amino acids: CASSPHGQTYGYTF. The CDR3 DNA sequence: TGTGCCAGCAGTCCCCACGGACAGACCTATGGCTACACCTTC.